This record covers a single TCR beta chain. Antigen unknown. V was shortened by 2 bases and J by 2 bases, with 8 bases between the two germline ends. This CDR3 spans 13 amino acids. Germline assignment: CDR1 SGDLS and CDR2 YYNGEE. The data originate from a study of long-term antiretroviral therapy in people with HIV. The study, taken as a whole, reports: The study found narrower CDR3 length ranges in HIV repertoires than in controls. Whichever time point was examined, clones expanded before ART dominated the repertoire.

Every one of the donors gave at least one pre-ART PBMC sample and at least two post-ART PBMC samples. Each HIV participant was treated in the United States. They ran version v3.0 of the immunoSEQ assay at survey level. Sequencing was performed with immunoSEQ multiplex PCR; in TCRdb, only in-frame clones are kept and a portion is missing. The sample has around 40,000 clones; 80% to 90% are singletons. This chain uses TRBV9 with TRBJ2-7; D not resolved. This receptor was identified in a man younger than 30 with HIV. The sample consisted of unsorted PBMCs, taken 2.2 years after starting antiretroviral therapy. CDR3 sequence (DNA): TGTGCCAGCAGCGTTTCACCGACCTACGAGCAGTACTTC. It translates to CASSVSPTYEQYF.